This T cell receptor (beta chain) was retrieved from a study of OX40 agonist ivuxolimab in advanced cancers. This CDR3 is 15 amino acids long. Germline V gene data show CDR1 as SGHRS and CDR2 as YFSETQ. V dropped 4 bases and J dropped 3; count of bases not matched to a gene: 5. Measured with immunoSEQ multiplex PCR; TCRdb has only the in-frame clones, and not every one. The profile shows fewer than 60,000 clones, 91% of them singletons. Study-wide results and limits: At 0.1 to 3.0 mg/kg and by week 6, clonal expansion occurred in CD4+ and CD8+ blood T cells. Antigen specificity of clonally expanded peripheral T cells was not established.

This clone came up once. Its antigen is not known. The chain employs TRBV5-1 and TRBJ1-3; 9 bases align to TRBD1. The source of this sequence is an adult with an advanced solid tumor such as melanoma, head and neck, liver or kidney cancer. Source: CD4+ or CD8+ T cells sorted from blood, taken in a trial of the OX40 agonist ivuxolimab. DNA for the CDR3: TGCGCCAGCAGCCATGACAGGGGGTATGGAAACACCATATATTTT. It yields the protein CASSHDRGYGNTIYF.